This is a list of T cell receptor beta chains from one sample in a study of regulatory and conventional T cells in RAG deficiency. TCRdb's copy holds only in-frame clones and misses some; the assay was immunoSEQ multiplex PCR. In the table there are some 23,000 clones, 93% of which are singletons. The same data also contributed to another study, on regulatory T cells.

The sequencing input was CD4+ T cells sorted from blood. The receptors were gathered from a human donor in good health. CDR3s include the opening cysteine and the closing phenylalanine or tryptophan. D genes are given only for firm matches. Expanded clones are given a class, and other clones once, few, many or no size at all.

abundance	d_gene	j_gene	len	v_gene	CDR3aa	CDR3nt
NA	NA	TRBJ2-3	16	TRBV7-9	CASSLASAGAADTQYF	TGTGCCAGCAGCTTAGCGTCGGCAGGAGCGGCAGATACGCAGTATTTT
once	TRBD1	TRBJ2-4	16	TRBV7-6	CASSSGDRDIKNIQYF	TGTGCCAGCAGCTCTGGGGACAGGGACATTAAAAACATTCAGTACTTC
NA	NA	TRBJ2-2	12	TRBV7-3	CASNRGTGELFF	TGTGCCAGCAATAGGGGCACCGGGGAGCTGTTTTTT
NA	NA	TRBJ1-2	14	TRBV5-1	CASSSGPGGFDYTF	TGCGCCAGCAGCTCGGGGCCGGGCGGGTTCGACTACACCTTC
NA	NA	TRBJ2-5	17	TRBV5-1	CASSLLKSGGGRETQYF	TGCGCCAGCAGCTTGTTAAAATCGGGGGGCGGGAGAGAGACCCAGTACTTC
NA	NA	TRBJ2-7	16	TRBV21-1	CASSKEEGNRVREQYF	TGTGCCAGCAGCAAAGAAGAGGGGAACAGGGTTCGCGAGCAGTACTTC
once	NA	TRBJ1-2	13	TRBV30	CAWSVDSNYGYTF	TGTGCCTGGAGTGTTGACAGTAACTATGGCTACACCTTC
NA	NA	TRBJ1-4	14	TRBV5-1	CASSSDRPNEKLFF	TGCGCCAGCAGCTCCGACAGGCCTAATGAAAAACTGTTTTTT
NA	NA	TRBJ1-1	14	TRBV25-1	CASSDQGYWGVAFF	TGTGCCAGCAGTGACCAGGGATACTGGGGGGTAGCTTTCTTT
NA	NA	TRBJ2-5	14	TRBV7-9	CASSSWRDQETQYF	TGTGCCAGCAGCTCCTGGCGGGATCAAGAGACCCAGTACTTC
NA	TRBD2	TRBJ2-7	14	TRBV11-3	CASSPYGGSYEQYF	TGTGCCAGCAGCCCGTACGGCGGGAGCTACGAGCAGTACTTC
NA	NA	TRBJ2-5	11	TRBV10-3	CAIGVQETQYF	TGTGCCATCGGGGTTCAAGAGACCCAGTACTTC
NA	TRBD2	TRBJ2-1	16	TRBV4-1	CASSQQPQRGGSEQFF	TGCGCCAGCAGCCAACAGCCCCAGCGGGGGGGCAGTGAGCAGTTCTTC
few	NA	TRBJ2-7	13	TRBV6-5	CASTSERSYEQYF	TGTGCCAGCACCTCGGAGCGGTCCTACGAGCAGTACTTC
NA	NA	TRBJ1-6	15	TRBV19	CASREQTTYNSPLHF	TGTGCCAGTAGGGAACAGACGACCTATAATTCACCCCTCCACTTT
once	NA	TRBJ2-1	14	TRBV10-2	CASSEPEFYNEQFF	TGCGCCAGCAGTGAGCCAGAATTCTACAATGAGCAGTTCTTC
NA	NA	TRBJ1-1	16	TRBV4-1	CASSQDTAVMNTEAFF	TGCGCCAGCAGCCAAGATACGGCAGTCATGAACACTGAAGCTTTCTTT
once	NA	TRBJ2-6	14	TRBV5-1	CASSPAPGANVLTF	TGCGCCAGCAGCCCCGCACCTGGGGCCAACGTCCTGACTTTC
NA	NA	TRBJ1-1	11	TRBV9	CASSSQGKAFF	TGTGCCAGCAGCTCCCAGGGGAAAGCTTTCTTT
NA	NA	TRBJ1-5	13	TRBV11-2	CASSLAVNQPQHF	TGTGCCAGCAGCTTAGCAGTTAATCAGCCCCAGCATTTT
NA	TRBD2	TRBJ2-5	17	TRBV18	CASSPPGTSGVGETQYF	TGTGCCAGCTCACCACCAGGGACTAGCGGGGTCGGCGAGACCCAGTACTTC
NA	NA	TRBJ2-3	14	TRBV30	CAWRRTTSTDTQYF	TGTGCCTGGAGAAGGACGACTAGCACAGATACGCAGTATTTT
NA	TRBD1	TRBJ2-2	14	TRBV6-4	CASRLSQGTGELFF	TGTGCCAGCAGGCTCTCACAGGGGACCGGGGAGCTGTTTTTT
NA	NA	TRBJ1-5	16	TRBV19	CASSSPGAGSNQPQHF	TGTGCCAGTAGTTCACCAGGAGCCGGTAGCAATCAGCCCCAGCATTTT
NA	NA	TRBJ2-7	13	TRBV10-3	CAISEEVSYEQYF	TGTGCCATCAGTGAGGAGGTATCCTACGAGCAGTACTTC
NA	NA	TRBJ1-6	14	TRBV10-2	CASSAGSGNSPLHF	TGCGCCAGCAGTGCAGGGTCGGGGAATTCACCCCTCCACTTT
NA	NA	TRBJ1-1	17	TRBV11-2	CASSPSSVQGLNTEAFF	TGTGCCAGCAGCCCCAGCAGTGTACAGGGTCTGAACACTGAAGCTTTCTTT
once	NA	TRBJ1-5	15	TRBV7-6	CASSLGTDSNQPQHF	TGTGCCAGCAGCTTAGGGACGGATAGCAATCAGCCCCAGCATTTT
NA	NA	TRBJ2-2	15	TRBV5-4	CASSLSGQNTGELFF	TGTGCCAGCAGCTTGTCGGGACAGAACACCGGGGAGCTGTTTTTT
NA	NA	TRBJ2-2	12	TRBV10-3	CAISDQTGELFF	TGTGCCATCAGTGATCAGACCGGGGAGCTGTTTTTT
NA	NA	TRBJ1-6	16	TRBV27	CASRAGTSSYNSPLHF	TGTGCCAGCCGAGCCGGGACCAGCTCCTATAATTCACCCCTCCACTTT
NA	NA	TRBJ2-7	14	TRBV2	CASIRDGPSYEQYF	TGTGCCAGTATCCGGGACGGACCTTCCTACGAGCAGTACTTC
NA	NA	TRBJ1-4	16	TRBV15	CATSRDQGSTNEKLFF	TGTGCCACCAGCAGAGATCAGGGGTCAACTAATGAAAAACTGTTTTTT
NA	NA	TRBJ1-2	18	TRBV5-4	CASSLGRGAYQLGYGYTF	TGTGCCAGCAGCTTGGGTAGGGGGGCCTACCAATTAGGCTATGGCTACACCTTC
NA	NA	TRBJ2-6	16	TRBV5-1	CASSTGPSSGANVLTF	TGCGCCAGCAGCACAGGGCCTAGCTCTGGGGCCAACGTCCTGACTTTC
NA	TRBD2	TRBJ2-3	15	TRBV2	CASSYGLAGTDTQYF	TGTGCCAGCAGCTACGGACTAGCGGGCACAGATACGCAGTATTTT
NA	NA	TRBJ2-1	12	TRBV5-1	CASSLEVNEQFF	TGCGCCAGCAGCTTGGAGGTGAATGAGCAGTTCTTC
NA	NA	TRBJ2-7	10	TRBV29-1	CSVESVLHLF	TGCAGCGTTGAGTCGGTGTTACACTTATTC
few	NA	TRBJ2-5	15	TRBV19	CASSIFGQGRETQYF	TGTGCCAGTAGTATCTTCGGTCAGGGGAGAGAGACCCAGTACTTC
NA	TRBD1	TRBJ1-3	16	TRBV5-1	CASSLGTGGVGNTIYF	TGCGCCAGCAGCTTGGGGACAGGGGGAGTTGGAAACACCATATATTTT
NA	NA	TRBJ2-1	15	TRBV2	CASSRDSPGGGEQFF	TGTGCCAGCAGTCGAGACAGCCCCGGAGGGGGTGAGCAGTTCTTC
NA	TRBD1	TRBJ1-4	16	TRBV15	CATSTAPTGLKEKLFF	TGTGCCACCAGCACAGCACCGACAGGGCTGAAGGAAAAACTGTTTTTT
NA	NA	TRBJ2-1	19	TRBV9	CASSVTNGEAVGRNNEQFF	TGTGCCAGCAGCGTAACAAACGGGGAAGCGGTTGGGCGGAACAATGAGCAGTTCTTC
NA	NA	TRBJ2-5	14	TRBV6-6	CASRVTVIQETQYF	TGTGCCAGCAGAGTAACAGTAATACAAGAGACCCAGTACTTC
NA	NA	TRBJ2-1	13	TRBV21-1	CASIQASYNEQFF	TGTGCCAGCATCCAGGCCTCCTACAATGAGCAGTTCTTC
NA	TRBD2	TRBJ2-2	17	TRBV9	CASSLTSGGGNTGELFF	TGTGCCAGCAGCCTCACTAGCGGGGGTGGGAACACCGGGGAGCTGTTTTTT
NA	NA	TRBJ2-3	15	TRBV18	CASSLSGSPTDTQYF	TGTGCCAGCTCACTAAGCGGATCACCCACAGATACGCAGTATTTT
NA	TRBD1	TRBJ2-7	17	TRBV7-2	CASSLAWRQGPSYEQYF	TGTGCCAGCAGCTTAGCTTGGAGACAGGGGCCCTCCTACGAGCAGTACTTC
few	NA	TRBJ2-3	12	TRBV2	CASRQGADTQYF	TGTGCCAGCAGACAGGGCGCAGATACGCAGTATTTT
NA	NA	TRBJ1-4	15	TRBV7-9	CASSSQTDSNEKLFF	TGTGCCAGCAGCTCCCAGACAGACTCTAATGAAAAACTGTTTTTT
once	TRBD2	TRBJ2-3	15	TRBV7-9	CASSYLAGVADTQYF	TGTGCCAGCAGCTATCTAGCGGGAGTCGCAGATACGCAGTATTTT
NA	NA	TRBJ1-1	11	TRBV6-1	CASSEQGVAFF	TGTGCCAGCAGTGAGCAGGGCGTAGCTTTCTTT
NA	NA	TRBJ1-2	11	TRBV28	CASSSTYGYTF	TGTGCCAGCAGTTCTACCTATGGCTACACCTTC
NA	TRBD1	TRBJ2-2	17	TRBV9	CASSVGVGTGSTGELFF	TGTGCCAGCAGCGTAGGGGTGGGGACAGGGTCCACCGGGGAGCTGTTTTTT
few	NA	TRBJ1-2	14	TRBV9	CASSVDPIDYGYTF	TGTGCCAGCAGCGTAGACCCGATTGACTATGGCTACACCTTC
NA	NA	TRBJ1-4	13	TRBV5-4	CASSLAGNEKLFF	TGTGCCAGCAGCTTGGCCGGAAATGAAAAACTGTTTTTT
NA	NA	TRBJ1-1	14	TRBV5-5	CASSLTQGATEAFF	TGTGCCAGCAGCTTGACACAGGGAGCAACTGAAGCTTTCTTT
few	NA	TRBJ2-1	15	TRBV6-1	CASTDATRLNNEQFF	TGTGCCAGCACCGACGCGACTAGACTAAACAATGAGCAGTTCTTC